This T cell receptor (beta chain) is drawn from a study of blood T cell repertoires in COVID-19. As for the study in general: Some COVID-19 samples were acute and others convalescent; all came from the United States, Italy and Spain. Nucleic acid was either cDNA or gDNA, and it came from T cells, B-cell-depleted T cells, or PBMCs.

Germline-derived CDR1 and CDR2 are LGHDT and YNNKEL (reference sequence). V shed 0 bases, J shed 11 bases, and the junction held 5 bases outside the gene matches. The CDR3 contains 14 residues. Per the original methods: Reference gene primer amplification in the assay estimated nucleated cell counts. The protocol was immunoSEQ multiplex PCR, while the TCRdb copy is restricted to in-frame clones and leaves out a portion. For V, J and clone size, that table is used; D and trimming come from the DNA. The sample includes about 46,000 clones, approximately 90% seen only once; the top ten take 2.5% to 3.5%.

This receptor was obtained from a man between 45 and 60 years old with acute or convalescent COVID-19. V is TRBV3-1 (or the pseudogene TRBV3-2) and J is TRBJ1-1, with TRBD1 matching over 11 bases. The sequencing sample was made of peripheral blood. The CDR3 reads CASSQERTGGKAFF. CDR3 sequence (DNA): TGTGCCAGCAGCCAAGAAAGGACAGGGGGCAAGGCTTTCTTT.